The next 7 T cell receptor beta chains were all read from a single sample in a study of T cell repertoires in cytomegalovirus infection. TCRdb ran MiXCR on the reads and lists one entry per CDR3 protein. The table includes about 180,000 distinct CDR3 sequences, 17% detected once. The material sequenced was CD8+ T cells from PBMCs. These receptor sequences come from a human donor in good health (CMV status not recorded). Some clones in this sample may be carry-over from other donors' samples.

This clonotype has a handful of counts. This chain joins TRBV28 and TRBJ2-2, with D perhaps being TRBD1 or TRBD2 (6 bases each). This CDR3 is built from 17 residues. The V gene's germline CDR1 is MDHEN and CDR2 SYDVKM. The V end was cut by 7 bases, the J end by 2 bases, with 20 bases between. The CDR3 nucleotides are TGTGCCAGCACCCATTCCACCGGGGGCTTAAACACCGGGGAGCTGTTTTTT. Translation: CASTHSTGGLNTGELFF.

Here the CDR3 DNA reads TGTGCCAGCAGACCGAGCTTTGACAGGGATTTGTACGAGCAGTACTTC. Residues: CASRPSFDRDLYEQYF. This chain uses TRBV6-2 or TRBV6-3 with TRBJ2-7; 7 bases map to TRBD1. The CDR3 contains 16 residues. CDR1 MNHEY and CDR2 SVGEGT come from the germline V gene. The trim removed 6 bases at V and 4 bases at J, leaving 15 bases unmatched.

This clonotype was recorded a few times. The CDR3 DNA follows: TGTGCCAGCAGCAATGCGGGTGGGTCTAGCGCATCCTACGAGCAGTACTTC. Amino acids: CASSNAGGSSASYEQYF. The chain recombines TRBV7-9 with TRBJ2-7; D is perhaps TRBD2 (6 bases). Germline assignment: CDR1 SEHNR and CDR2 FQNEAQ (reference sequence). The CDR3 length is 17 residues. V shed 5 bases and J shed 1 base, with 21 bases lying between them.

The V call is TRBV7-2, the J call TRBJ2-6; D gene unclear. Germline V gene sequence: CDR1 SGHTA, CDR2 FQGNSA. CDR3 length: 15 amino acids. Trimming cost V 2 bases and J 1 base, with 6 bases left between them. The CDR3 reads CASSLIRSGANVLTF. DNA of the CDR3: TGTGCCAGCAGCTTAATAAGATCTGGGGCCAACGTCCTGACTTTC.

This clonotype has more than one count but fewer than ten. Here the CDR3 DNA reads TGCAGTGCCGCTCCGGGGGCCCAGGATGAGCAGTTCTTC. This sequence encodes CSAAPGAQDEQFF. The chain links TRBV20-1 to TRBJ2-1; D possibly uses TRBD1 or TRBD2 (6 bases each). Trimming left V 6 bases short and J 8 bases short, with 17 bases between. CDR3 length equals 13 residues. Germline CDR1 DFQATT, CDR2 SNEGSKA (reference sequence).

This clonotype has just a few counts. The CDR3: CASRKTGTYEQYF. CDR3 sequence (DNA): TGTGCCAGCAGGAAGACAGGGACCTACGAGCAGTACTTC. The chain has TRBV25-1 and TRBJ2-7, with 7 bases matching TRBD1. Germline loops: CDR1 MGHDK, CDR2 SYGVNS. The length of the CDR3 is 13 residues. V shed 6 bases, J shed 2 bases, and the junction held 4 bases outside the gene matches.

The V gene is TRBV7-2, the J gene TRBJ1-1; 9 bases line up with TRBD1. V shed 2 bases and J 5 bases; nucleotides not matched to a gene: 18. Per germline, CDR1 SGHTA and CDR2 FQGNSA. The CDR3 spans 19 residues. This CDR3 reads CASSLRVTGGGWRTTEAFF. DNA for the CDR3: TGTGCCAGCAGCTTACGTGTCACAGGGGGCGGGTGGCGTACTACTGAAGCTTTCTTT.